This T cell receptor beta chain was obtained from a study of cytomegalovirus exposure and HLA in healthy donors (TCRdb year 2017). About the study as a whole: An earlier analysis of roughly 570 of the donors reported 276 Gb of sequence data and 95 million to 130 million unique TCR beta sequences obtained from some 200 million T cells. The genetic ancestry cluster associated with self-reported Caucasian donors included 70% to 85% of the 350 to 500 genotyped donors. The study used immunosequencing to profile the T cell repertoires of hundreds of subjects and linked those repertoires to cytomegalovirus serostatus. Donor age, sex, ethnicity and CMV serostatus were compiled together with the repertoire data. Among 300 to 500 genotyped donors of the cohort, an average of roughly 230,000 unique TCR beta nucleotide sequences was sequenced per donor, of which approximately 18% were non-productive. The study was designed to test whether signatures of past pathogen exposure could be identified by cataloging public T cell receptors. In addition to the first cohort of 650 to 750 subjects, a separate validation cohort of over 90 different subjects was used. Around 320 gigabases of sequencing data and 70 million to 100 million unique TCR sequences were included in an early release covering 550 to 650 HLA-typed donors. Typing coverage differed by locus: A, B, C, DRB1 and DQB1 were typed in about 629-630 donors, DQA1 in roughly 500, DPA1 in 600 to 610, and DPB1 in around 440. High-throughput TCR immunosequencing, statistical association of individual TCRs with disease status, and machine learning were combined to predict cytomegalovirus infection status. In a later genetic analysis, genome-wide SNP genotypes for about three fifths of the roughly 670 donors were used, and that subset was treated as a discovery cohort. Every repertoire in the discovery cohort had been generated on one and the same sequencing platform. Class I and class II HLA loci were covered by the typing at four-digit resolution. A later analysis re-analyzed previously published TCR beta repertoires from 500 to 700 donors and added high-resolution HLA genotyping to study TCR occurrence patterns. In the later analysis, no new phenotypic data were used to find candidate immune exposures; instead, reliance was placed on TCR beta sequences and their occurrence across donors. In an earlier analysis of more than 550 of the donors, high-throughput TCR beta sequencing was used to judge whether each TCR beta V gene segment behaved as functional or pseudogenic. Roughly 5 DR-DQ haplotypes were treated as single units for association and clustering because of strong linkage in the cohort. Study-wide findings and limitations: A cluster of highly shared sequence variants was judged likely to be a technical artifact of the sequencing pipeline. When HLA alleles, especially DR and DQ, strongly co-occurred, attributing TCR associations to individual alleles was difficult. The only immune exposure information available for the cohort was CMV serostatus. A further reported finding was that TCR beta sequences accurately predicted the HLA-A and HLA-B alleles for most subjects in the first cohort. In a later analysis, HLA-associated TCR beta chains showed more clonal expansion and lower generation probabilities than non-associated chains that were equally common. Linkage disequilibrium might explain the correlated functional status among segregating V segments, but an unknown experimental factor could not be excluded. Broadly in line with IMGT annotations, most TCR beta V segments showed up in productive rearrangements about 87% or about 30% of the time in an earlier analysis of several hundred of the donors. The authors suggested that the approach could potentially be generalized to other disease states and immunological phenotypes. A later analysis found that TCR association rates varied across HLA loci, with DRB1 alleles showing the most associated TCRs and HLA-C alleles the fewest. In this cohort, only TCR beta chains were sequenced, and detectable features were limited by the absence of alpha or paired-chain data. A few of the identified cytomegalovirus-associated TCR beta chains were confirmed in vitro to be specific for cytomegalovirus antigens. A later genetic analysis reported fewer N-insertions in productive TCRs among donors in an Asian-associated ancestry cluster than the roughly 690-donor mean. Cytomegalovirus status was reported to be diagnosed by the classifier with high specificity and sensitivity in both the original and validation cohorts. The presence/absence analyses assumed that sequencing depth was roughly uniform across donors, and that assumption may not be true. Because the 87-base-pair reads could not distinguish some IMGT-functional V segments, including TRBV6-2 and TRBV6-3, those segments were excluded. Because some donors lacked HLA typing at each locus, the association tests relied only on the typed subset. In a later analysis, several top co-occurrence clusters were reported to appear linked to parvovirus B19, influenza, CMV and Epstein-Barr virus. In a later analysis, most CMV-associated TCR beta chains were found to appear HLA-restricted, with HLA associations seemingly driven largely by CMV exposure. In a later analysis, about 17,000 TCR beta sequences were associated with specific HLA alleles at a false discovery rate of 0.05. An association between a missense DCLRE1C variant and V-gene and J-gene trimming of TCR beta chains was found in a later genetic analysis and replicated in an independent cohort. Because counts were too low, 15 or so rarely observed V segments, including chromosome 9 orphons, were excluded from the earlier analysis of 500 to 700 of the donors. The study gave a list of under 200 TCR beta chains associated with cytomegalovirus. Most TCR sequences were seen in very few donors, while some public TCRs were found in many individuals.

The library was made by the immunoSEQ multiplex PCR assay. The multiplex PCR relied on a mix of 60 forward primers for TCR Vbeta segments and 13 reverse primers for TCR Jbeta segments. A multiplex PCR assay on genomic DNA amplified the CDR3 region of rearranged TCR beta genes. The Illumina HiSeq System was used to sequence the amplified TCR beta libraries as 87-base-pair reads. The original methods were these. A later analysis counted about 80 million unique TCR beta chains across the 690 or so repertoires, and roughly 10 million of these chains were shared by at least two donors. Raw reads were error-corrected and collapsed into unique sequences by a nearest-neighbor algorithm in which closely related sequences were merged to remove PCR and sequencing errors. To assign V, D and J gene segments, CDR3 sequences were aligned to IMGT reference sequences. For a sequence to be retained, at least a six-nucleotide match to both a V gene segment and a J gene segment was required. Rearrangements were classified as productive when the CDR3 lacked stop codons and remained in frame with V and J, and all other rearrangements were classified as non-productive. Following IMGT convention, CDR3 was defined as the stretch from the second conserved V-encoded cysteine to the conserved J-encoded phenylalanine. Sequences without an unambiguous match to a single V gene segment were excluded from the earlier analysis of 587 of the donors. In an earlier analysis of roughly 600 of the donors, a V segment was called functional when productive rearrangements were above 56.7%, and segregating when the standard deviation between donors exceeded 5%. To diagnose cytomegalovirus status from the catalog of TCR beta chain sequences, a statistical classification framework was built. V and J gene assignment, in a later analysis, came from comparing TCR nucleotide sequences with IMGT/GENE-DB human TR gene sequences. A later analysis assigned CDR3 sequences and most-parsimonious VDJ recombination scenarios with the TCRdist pipeline. In a later analysis, every TCR beta chain was defined by the combination of its CDR3 amino acid sequence and its V-gene family, and reads without a unique V-gene family were dropped. To address suspected cross-contamination and a sequencing artifact, a later analysis removed under 600 highly shared, low-generation-probability nucleotide sequences. In a later analysis, a clonal expansion index for each public chain was calculated from normalized within-repertoire ranks of inferred template counts. Generation probabilities in a later analysis came from a VDJ recombination model fitted to out-of-frame rearrangements, and those results were checked against IGoR. In a later analysis, hypergeometric tests were used to score TCR-TCR, TCR-HLA and TCR-CMV co-occurrence, with a repertoire-size bias correction applied to TCR pairs. In a later analysis, false discovery rates were estimated by permuting HLA or CMV assignments 20 times. In a later analysis, co-occurring TCRs were grouped using DBSCAN, and TCRdist sequence similarity was added for clustering within HLA-allele-positive subsets. Repertoires with fewer than 30,000 or more than 120,000 public chains were left out of co-occurrence clustering, as were several repertoires with anomalous nucleotide sharing. The immuneACCESS repertoire file appears here via TCRdb, limited to in-frame rearrangements. These files lack a portion of the clones; in checked studies, under half of the deficit traces to unresolved V genes, and the cause of the others is not known. The V and J calls and clone size were taken over from that table, and D and trimming were inferred from the DNA. A total of around 94,000 clones appear in this sample, about 76% of them only once. The ten largest clones take up roughly 5% of the sample.

The cohort comprised approximately 700 healthy bone marrow donors. All cohort members were sampled while nominally healthy, although unrecorded immune exposures were likely present. The donor was CMV seronegative and belonged to the group of around 350 seronegative cohort members. A peripheral blood sample was provided by each donor, and peripheral blood mononuclear cells were used for TCR beta sequencing. The Qiagen DNeasy Blood Extraction Kit was used to extract genomic DNA from the blood cell samples. CDR1 MNHEY and CDR2 SMNVEV were looked up in the germline V gene (reference sequence). After removal of 2 bases from V and 5 bases from J, the junction retains 19 bases not matched to a gene. The CDR3 has 19 amino acids, counting the end cysteine and phenylalanine. CDR3 DNA is the only sequence kept; it has 57 bases, read in frame from the first base. Comments on this clone: Its target antigen remains unknown. Per-base quality was not reported, and no clone a single base away is much larger than it.

The origin of this receptor is a woman aged 40 to 50 in good health and CMV-seronegative. The chain links TRBV27 with TRBJ2-3; the central 7 bases match TRBD2. Sequencing used PBMCs. The base sequence is TGTGCCAGCAGTTTAATGCTCCCGTCGGCTAGCGGAAATCGAGATACGCAGTATTTT. Translated, this is CASSLMLPSASGNRDTQYF.